The present entry profiles one TCR beta chain with its context. Its antigen is undetermined. The data originate from a study of vaccination effects on CD4 cells after COVID-19. Study summary: It was a median of 72 days after the second dose that post-vaccine samples were obtained.

There are 13 residues in the CDR3. Between the trimmed V and J ends, which lost 6 bases and 4 bases, there was a span of 12 bases. Looked up from germline, CDR1 is MNHEY and CDR2 is SVGAGI. Under the ViraFEST assay, PBMC were stimulated with viral peptide pools so that antigen-specific CD4+ T cells expanded. Sequencing was performed afterwards. After about 10 days in culture, the CD4+ T cells were isolated. Participants were vaccinated with two doses of either the BNT162b2 or mRNA-1273 vaccine. The protocol was immunoSEQ multiplex PCR, while the TCRdb copy is restricted to in-frame clones and leaves out a portion. The sample consists of 70,000 to 95,000 clones, 60% to 80% of them appearing once.

The sequence was obtained from a human donor who received a COVID-19 vaccine. Here the sequenced sample was CD4+ T cells from PBMCs cultured with HCoV-OC43 spike peptides, taken after COVID-19 vaccination. Specified subset: HCoV-OC43 spike overlapping peptide pool stimulation. The chain uses TRBV6-5 and TRBJ1-2; D remains unclear. This chain's CDR3 is CASRGSASYGYTF. Here the CDR3 DNA reads TGTGCCAGCAGGGGCAGTGCTAGCTATGGCTACACCTTC.